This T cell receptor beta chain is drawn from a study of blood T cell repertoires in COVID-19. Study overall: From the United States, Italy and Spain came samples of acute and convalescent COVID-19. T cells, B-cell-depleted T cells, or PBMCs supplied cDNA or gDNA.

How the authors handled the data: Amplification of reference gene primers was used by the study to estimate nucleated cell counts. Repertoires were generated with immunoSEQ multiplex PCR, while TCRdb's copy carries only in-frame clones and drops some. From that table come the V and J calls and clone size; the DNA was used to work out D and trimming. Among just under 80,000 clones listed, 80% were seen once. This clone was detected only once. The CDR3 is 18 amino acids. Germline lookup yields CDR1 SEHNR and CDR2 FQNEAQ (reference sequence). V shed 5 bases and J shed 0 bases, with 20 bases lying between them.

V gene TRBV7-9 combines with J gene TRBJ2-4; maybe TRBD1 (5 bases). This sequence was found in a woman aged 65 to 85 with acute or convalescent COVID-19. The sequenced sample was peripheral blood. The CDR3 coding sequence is TGTGCCAGCAGCCCCCCTTTGGGGCTGAACTTAGCCAAAAACATTCAGTACTTC. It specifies CASSPPLGLNLAKNIQYF.